The TCR beta chain described here comes from a study of neurological immune-mediated disorders. The cDNA came from 5'RACE with 10-nucleotide random UMIs. TCRdb re-called the 5' RACE reads through MiXCR, storing one row per CDR3 protein. The table records tens of thousands of distinct CDR3 sequences, roughly 25% of them present only once. The sample holds many counts of this clonotype. The target antigen is unknown. From germline, CDR1 is SEHNR and CDR2 FQNEAQ (reference sequence). V lost 1 base and J lost 5, with 15 bases in between. This CDR3 is 15 amino acids long. The starting material, 2 million PBMCs stored at -80 C, gave rise to the unsorted libraries. Findings and limits, study-wide: HTLV-1-associated myelopathy displayed the greatest TCR clonal expansion, and multiple sclerosis exhibited the smallest, lower than that of healthy controls. The absence of shared CDR3 amino acid sequences among expanded clones across subjects suggests private repertoires in all groups.

The sequencing sample was made of PBMCs. This rearrangement joins TRBV7-9 to TRBJ2-7, with a tentative D call TRBD2 (6 bases). The TCR comes from a woman aged 70-85 years in good health. The CDR3 bases are TGTGCCAGCAGCTTAGTAGGGTGGGAGGCCCACGAGCAGTACTTC. Its translation: CASSLVGWEAHEQYF.